A selection of T cell receptor beta chains follows, all from one sample in a study of metastatic and nonmetastatic thyroid tumors. With MiXCR, TCRdb called clones anew from the PCR reads. The profile shows 90,000 or so clones, around 7.8% of them singletons. Sequenced: blood. The receptors come from a female donor with papillary thyroid cancer or a benign thyroid nodule (not recorded which). Some clones in this sample may be carry-over from other donors' samples. The CDR3 runs from the conserved cysteine through the conserved F or W. A D gene is named only where the DNA matches it firmly. Where a row states a size, it is once, few, many or the class of an expanded clone; other rows omit it.

>TRBV2|many|TRBD1|TRBJ2-7
TGTGCCAGCAGCGAGACACAGGGGACCACCTACGAGCAGTACTTC
CASSETQGTTYEQYF
>TRBV14|many|.|TRBJ1-2
TGTGCCAGCAGCCAAGATTTTAATAGGGACTATGGCTACACCTTC
CASSQDFNRDYGYTF
>TRBV12-3/TRBV12-4|.|.|TRBJ2-3
TGTGCCAGCAGTTTAGGCAGGGAGAATACGCAGTATTTT
CASSLGRENTQYF
>TRBV9|few|.|TRBJ2-3
TGTGCCAGCAGCGTTGGGCCTCTCCTCACAGATACGCAGTATTTT
CASSVGPLLTDTQYF
>TRBV19|many|.|TRBJ1-1
TGTGCCAGTAGTTATCTCACGGCGGGTGGCACTGAAGCTTTCTTT
CASSYLTAGGTEAFF
>TRBV7-3|many|TRBD2|TRBJ2-3
TGTGCCAGCAGCTTCACCGGACTAGATTCAGATACGCAGTATTTT
CASSFTGLDSDTQYF
>TRBV5-6|many|TRBD1|TRBJ2-7
TGTGCCAGCAATTGGGGGGACAGGGTAGGCGAGCAGTACTTC
CASNWGDRVGEQYF
>TRBV2|many|TRBD2|TRBJ2-2
TGTGCCAGTTGTGCTAGCGGGGGGCACCCCGGGGAGCTGTTTTTT
CASCASGGHPGELFF
>TRBV6-1|many|.|TRBJ1-4
TGTGCCAGCAGTGAAGGAAAGGAGAATGAAAAACTGTTTTTT
CASSEGKENEKLFF
>TRBV12-3/TRBV12-4|many|TRBD2|TRBJ2-1
TGTGCCAGCAGTTTAGCGTTGGCGGGGGGGCGACGTGATGAGCAGTTCTTC
CASSLALAGGRRDEQFF
>TRBV5-4|many|TRBD2|TRBJ2-1
TGTGCCAGCAGCCCTACTAGCGGGATTAACAATGAGCAGTTCTTC
CASSPTSGINNEQFF
>TRBV27|many|TRBD1|TRBJ1-4
TGTGCCAGCAGTTACGGACAGGGCGAAAAACTGTTTTTT
CASSYGQGEKLFF
>TRBV20-1|many|.|TRBJ2-1
TGCAGTGCTAGAGGAACGGTCAACCTTTACAATGAGCAGTTCTTC
CSARGTVNLYNEQFF
>TRBV28|many|.|TRBJ1-5
TGTGCCAGTAGGCCTCCCAATCAGCCCCAGCATTTT
CASRPPNQPQHF
>TRBV13|few|TRBD2|TRBJ2-7
TGTGCCAGCAGCTTACCCCCCACGGGGACTACCCCCTACGAGCAGTACTTC
CASSLPPTGTTPYEQYF
>TRBV18|many|.|TRBJ2-2
TGTGCCAGCTCACGGGACACCGGGGAGCTGTTTTTT
CASSRDTGELFF
>TRBV7-9|many|.|TRBJ1-2
TGTGCCAGCAGTTCTCTTCGTGGCTACACCTTC
CASSSLRGYTF
>TRBV27|few|TRBD1|TRBJ1-2
TGTGCCAGCAGTTTATCGTCACAGGGGGCGGGTGGCTACACCTTC
CASSLSSQGAGGYTF
>TRBV18|.|.|TRBJ1-3
TGTGCCAGCTCACCCCTTCGGGATCTAAGCTCTGGAAACACCATATATTTT
CASSPLRDLSSGNTIYF
>TRBV6-4|.|.|TRBJ1-5
TGTGCCAGCAGTCCCGGTAGCAATCAGCCCCAGCATTTT
CASSPGSNQPQHF
>TRBV20-1|many|.|TRBJ2-7
TGCAGTGCTAGAAAAAACAACTACGAGCAGTACTTC
CSARKNNYEQYF
>TRBV9|many|.|TRBJ2-7
TGTGCCAGCAGCGTAGGATACTCAAATGTCTACGAGCAGTACTTC
CASSVGYSNVYEQYF
>TRBV6-1|many|.|TRBJ2-2
TGTGCCAGCAGCCCGGGGAGTAACACCGGGGAGCTGTTTTTT
CASSPGSNTGELFF
>TRBV6-4|many|TRBD2|TRBJ2-3
TGTGCCAGCAGTCCGACTAGCGGGGGGGCCGATACGCAGTATTTT
CASSPTSGGADTQYF
>TRBV12-3/TRBV12-4|many|.|TRBJ2-5
TGTGCCAGCACCCCTGAGGGGGAGACCCAGTACTTC
CASTPEGETQYF
>TRBV12-3/TRBV12-4|many|TRBD1|TRBJ1-2
TGTGCCAGCAGTGACAGGGCGGATGGCTACACCTTC
CASSDRADGYTF